Sequencing of this T cell receptor (beta chain) was carried out in a study of OX40 agonist ivuxolimab in advanced cancers. Note on this clone: Its antigen is unknown.

Patients with a history of autoimmune disease or on systemic immunosuppression were excluded. Using immunoSEQ multiplex PCR, the repertoire was profiled, and TCRdb retains in-frame clones only, with some absent. The sample includes tens of thousands of clones, about 80% of them seen just once. General study findings and limits: On average, CD8+ T cells had more expanded clones than CD4+.

The sequence was collected from an adult with an advanced solid tumor such as melanoma, head and neck, liver or kidney cancer. The sequenced sample was CD4+ or CD8+ T cells sorted from blood, obtained in a trial of the OX40 agonist ivuxolimab.

The CDR3 loop is CASTATDSYEQYF. CDR3 DNA sequence: TGTGCCAGCACCGCGACAGACTCCTACGAGCAGTACTTC. The chain links TRBV6-1 to TRBJ2-7, with D possibly matching TRBD1 (5 bases). With 7 bases removed from V and 0 bases from J, the gap between germline ends came to 10 bases. The CDR3 has 13 amino acids. Germline V gene lookup returns CDR1 MNHNS and CDR2 SASEGT.